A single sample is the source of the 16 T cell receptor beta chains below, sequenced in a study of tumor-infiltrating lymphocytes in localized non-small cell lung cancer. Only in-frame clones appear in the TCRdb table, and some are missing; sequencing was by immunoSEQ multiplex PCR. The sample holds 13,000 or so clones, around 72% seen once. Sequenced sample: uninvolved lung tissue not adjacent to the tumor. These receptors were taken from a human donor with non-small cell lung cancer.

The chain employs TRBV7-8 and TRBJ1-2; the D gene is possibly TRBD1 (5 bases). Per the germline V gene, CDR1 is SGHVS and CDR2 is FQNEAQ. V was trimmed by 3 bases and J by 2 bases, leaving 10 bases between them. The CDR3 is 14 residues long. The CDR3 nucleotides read TGTGCCAGCAGCTTCACGAACAGGAACTATGGCTACACCTTC. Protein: CASSFTNRNYGYTF.

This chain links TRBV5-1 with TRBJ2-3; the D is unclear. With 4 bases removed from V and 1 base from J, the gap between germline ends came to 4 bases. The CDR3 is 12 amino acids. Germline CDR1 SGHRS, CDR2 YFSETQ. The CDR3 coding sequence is TGCGCCAGCAGCCCACGCACAGATACGCAGTATTTT. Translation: CASSPRTDTQYF.

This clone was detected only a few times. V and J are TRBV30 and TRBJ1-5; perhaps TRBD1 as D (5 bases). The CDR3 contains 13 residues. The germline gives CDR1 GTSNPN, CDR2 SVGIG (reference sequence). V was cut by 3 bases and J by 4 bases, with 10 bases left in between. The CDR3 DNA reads TGTGCCTGGAGCCGGGGCCGTAATCAGCCCCAGCATTTT. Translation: CAWSRGRNQPQHF.

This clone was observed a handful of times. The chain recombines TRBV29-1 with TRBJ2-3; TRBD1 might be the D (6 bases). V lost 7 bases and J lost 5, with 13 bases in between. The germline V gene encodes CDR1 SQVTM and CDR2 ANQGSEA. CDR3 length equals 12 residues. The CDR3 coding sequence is TGCAGCGGCGCACCGGGACAAGATACGCAGTATTTT. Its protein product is CSGAPGQDTQYF.

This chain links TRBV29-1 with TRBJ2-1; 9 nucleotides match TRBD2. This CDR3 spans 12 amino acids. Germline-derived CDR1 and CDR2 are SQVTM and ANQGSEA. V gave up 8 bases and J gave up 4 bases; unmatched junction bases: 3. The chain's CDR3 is CSKTSGYNEQFF. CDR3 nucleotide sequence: TGCAGCAAGACTAGCGGATACAATGAGCAGTTCTTC.

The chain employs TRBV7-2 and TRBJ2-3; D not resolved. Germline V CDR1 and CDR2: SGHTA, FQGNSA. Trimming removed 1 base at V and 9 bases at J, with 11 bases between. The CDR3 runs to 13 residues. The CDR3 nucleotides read TGTGCCAGCAGCTTAGAAGGTCCAAGCACGCAGTATTTT. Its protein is CASSLEGPSTQYF.

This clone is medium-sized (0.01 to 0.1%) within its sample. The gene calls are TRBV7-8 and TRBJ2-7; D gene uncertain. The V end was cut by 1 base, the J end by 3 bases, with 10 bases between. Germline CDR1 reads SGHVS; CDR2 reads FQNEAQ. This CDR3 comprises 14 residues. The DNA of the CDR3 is TGTGCCAGCAGCTTAGAGGTTCCGTTCTACGAGCAGTACGTC. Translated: CASSLEVPFYEQYV.

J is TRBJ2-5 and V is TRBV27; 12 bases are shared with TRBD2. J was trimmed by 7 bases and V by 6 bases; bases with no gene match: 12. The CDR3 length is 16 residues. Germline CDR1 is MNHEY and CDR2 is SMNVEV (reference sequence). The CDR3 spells CASRPLAGGRHATQYF. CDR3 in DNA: TGTGCCAGCAGGCCACTAGCGGGGGGACGACACGCGACCCAGTACTTC.

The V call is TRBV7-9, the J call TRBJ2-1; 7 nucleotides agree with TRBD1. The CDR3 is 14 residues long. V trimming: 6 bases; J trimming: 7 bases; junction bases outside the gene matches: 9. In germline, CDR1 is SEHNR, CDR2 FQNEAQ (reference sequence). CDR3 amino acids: CASSKGQRGNEQFF. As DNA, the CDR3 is TGTGCCAGCAGTAAGGGACAGAGGGGGAATGAGCAGTTCTTC.

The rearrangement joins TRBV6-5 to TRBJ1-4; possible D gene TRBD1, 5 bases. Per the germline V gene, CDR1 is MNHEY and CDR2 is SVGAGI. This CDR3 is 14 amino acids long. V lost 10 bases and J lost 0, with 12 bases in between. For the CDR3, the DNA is TGTGCCACCCGGGGCCTTGCAACTAATGAAAAACTGTTTTTT. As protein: CATRGLATNEKLFF.

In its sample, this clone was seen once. CDR3 protein: CASSWLGGTRSDTQYF. The CDR3 DNA reads TGTGCCAGCAGCTGGCTCGGGGGGACTAGATCAGATACGCAGTATTTT. The rearrangement joins TRBV5-5 to TRBJ2-3, with 8 bases lining up with TRBD2. This CDR3 has 16 amino acids. From germline, CDR1 is SGHKS and CDR2 YYEKEE (reference sequence). Trimming cost V 3 bases and J 4 bases; bases outside gene matches: 10.

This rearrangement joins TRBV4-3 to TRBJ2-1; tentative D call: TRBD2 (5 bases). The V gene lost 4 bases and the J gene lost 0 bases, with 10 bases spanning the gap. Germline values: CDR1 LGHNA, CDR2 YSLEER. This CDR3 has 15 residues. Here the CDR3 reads CASSPVEGSYNEQFF. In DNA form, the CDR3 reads TGCGCCAGCAGCCCGGTAGAGGGCTCCTACAATGAGCAGTTCTTC.

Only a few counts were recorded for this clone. The CDR3 DNA reads TGTGCCAGCAGCTCCTACAGGCCCCCGTATGGCTACACCTTC. Protein: CASSSYRPPYGYTF. The chain uses TRBV28 and TRBJ1-2; perhaps TRBD1 as D (5 bases). The CDR3 length is 14 residues. Germline V gene data show CDR1 as MDHEN and CDR2 as SYDVKM. V was clipped by 6 bases and J by 5 bases, with 16 bases between them.

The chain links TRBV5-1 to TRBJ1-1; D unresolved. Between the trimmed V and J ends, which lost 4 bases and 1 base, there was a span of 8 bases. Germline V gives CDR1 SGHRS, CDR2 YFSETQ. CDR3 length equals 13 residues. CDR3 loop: CASSTGRNTEAFF. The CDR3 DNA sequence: TGCGCCAGCAGCACTGGACGGAACACTGAAGCTTTCTTT.

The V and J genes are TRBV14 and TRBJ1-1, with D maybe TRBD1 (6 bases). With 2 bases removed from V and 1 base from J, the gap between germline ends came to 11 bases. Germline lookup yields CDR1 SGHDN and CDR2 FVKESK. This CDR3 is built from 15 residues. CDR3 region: CASSQLTGTNTEAFF. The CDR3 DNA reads TGTGCCAGCAGCCAACTGACAGGAACGAACACTGAAGCTTTCTTT.

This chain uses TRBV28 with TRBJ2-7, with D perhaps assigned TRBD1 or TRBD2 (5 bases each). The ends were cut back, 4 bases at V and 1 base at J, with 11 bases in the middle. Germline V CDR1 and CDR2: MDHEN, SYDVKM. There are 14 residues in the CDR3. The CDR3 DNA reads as TGTGCCAGCAGTTCCTCAGGGAGATCCTACGAGCAGTACGTC. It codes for CASSSSGRSYEQYV.